The rows below give T cell receptor beta chains drawn from one sample of a study of T-cell memory formation after mild COVID-19. TCRdb reprocessed the 5' RACE reads with MiXCR, giving one entry per CDR3 protein. The profile covers 400,000 or so distinct CDR3 sequences, with 20% to 25% appearing a single time and 9.5% to 15% taken by the ten largest. Sequenced: PBMCs or a T cell subset sorted from them (not recorded which). The source is an adult woman who had mild COVID-19 (a few samples of this study predate the infection). Cell type and time point are not known. The CDR3 runs from the conserved cysteine through the conserved F or W. The D gene is left open where the match is weak. Where a row states a size, it is once, few, many or the class of an expanded clone; other rows omit it.

d_call	j_call	v_call	clone_size	cdr3_nt	cdr3_aa
TRBD1	TRBJ2-1	TRBV20-1	many	TGCAGTGCGAGTCCGGGACAGGGCTTAGCAAGTGAGCAGTTCTTC	CSASPGQGLASEQFF
TRBD2	TRBJ2-4	TRBV5-6	NA	TGTGCCAGCAGCTCCCCCAGGACTAGCGGCAAAAACATTCAGTACTTC	CASSSPRTSGKNIQYF
NA	TRBJ2-1	TRBV28	few	TGTGCCCTAAGTCAGGGGTCCAAATACAATGAGCAGTTCTTC	CALSQGSKYNEQFF
NA	TRBJ1-1	TRBV5-1	NA	TGCGCCAGCAGCTTGTATTCCGGGTTCGGCACTGAAGCTTTCTTT	CASSLYSGFGTEAFF
TRBD2	TRBJ2-7	TRBV6-6	few	TGTGCCAGCAGTTACTCGACTAGCGGGAGGGCTCTACCGCCCGACGAGCAGTACTTC	CASSYSTSGRALPPDEQYF
TRBD1	TRBJ1-5	TRBV19	NA	TGTGCCAGTAGTACTCAGGACAGGGGAAGCAATCAGCCCCAGCATTTT	CASSTQDRGSNQPQHF
NA	TRBJ1-2	TRBV7-2	few	TGTGCCAGCAGCTTAGGACAGACAACCTATGGCTACACCTTC	CASSLGQTTYGYTF
TRBD1	TRBJ1-2	TRBV6-5	NA	TGTGCCAGCAGTCTCCAGGGACAGGGCGATGGCTACACCTTC	CASSLQGQGDGYTF
NA	TRBJ1-2	TRBV7-9	NA	TGTGCCAGCAGCTTGGCAACAGGTGGCTATGGCTACACCTTC	CASSLATGGYGYTF
NA	TRBJ2-7	TRBV7-9	NA	TGTGCCAGCAGCTGGGCAAGATCCATCGGCGAGCAGTACTTC	CASSWARSIGEQYF
NA	TRBJ2-7	TRBV2	few	TGTGCCAGCAGGACCGACAGAAACTACGAGCAGTACTTC	CASRTDRNYEQYF
NA	TRBJ1-3	TRBV19	NA	TGTGCCAGTGCACTCGGGACCGCTGGAAACACCATATATTTT	CASALGTAGNTIYF
NA	TRBJ2-5	TRBV7-7	NA	TGTGCCAGCAGCCCGGTGGGCAGGGTAGAGACCCAGTACTTC	CASSPVGRVETQYF
TRBD2	TRBJ2-1	TRBV7-9	few	TGTGCCAGCAGCAGCACTAGCGCGGATGAGCAGTTCTTC	CASSSTSADEQFF
NA	TRBJ1-1	TRBV20-1	few	TGCAGTGCTGGAGGGGCTGAAGCTTTCTTT	CSAGGAEAFF
NA	TRBJ2-7	TRBV6-6	few	TGTGCCAGCAGCGACGGGGGATCGGGCCCCTACGAGCAGTACTTC	CASSDGGSGPYEQYF
NA	TRBJ2-3	TRBV4-1	NA	TGCGCCAGCAGCCAGGATGAGGGGAAGACAGATACGCAGTATTTT	CASSQDEGKTDTQYF
NA	TRBJ1-1	TRBV10-3	few	TGTGCCATCAGGACAGCGAACACTGAAGCTTTCTTT	CAIRTANTEAFF
NA	TRBJ2-2	TRBV4-3	NA	TGCGCCAGCAGCCCCCGGACAGCTTATGAACCCGGGGAGCTGTTTTTT	CASSPRTAYEPGELFF
TRBD1	TRBJ1-5	TRBV4-1	few	TGCGCCAGCAGCCAAGCTGAGGGGGCAGTCAATCAGCCCCAGCATTTT	CASSQAEGAVNQPQHF
NA	TRBJ2-3	TRBV7-2	many	TGTGCCAGCAGCCCCTCGAGAGGCACAGATACGCAGTATTTT	CASSPSRGTDTQYF
NA	TRBJ2-7	TRBV5-1	few	TGCGCCAGCAGCTTGGCCTTGACAGACCCCACCTACGAGCAGTACTTC	CASSLALTDPTYEQYF
NA	TRBJ2-3	TRBV20-1	NA	TGCAGTGCTAGAGGGATAGAACGGCTAGAGGTCACAGATACGCAGTATTTT	CSARGIERLEVTDTQYF
NA	TRBJ2-1	TRBV7-9	few	TGTGCCAGCAGCAGTGTGAGGGGAATAAACAATGAGCAGTTCTTC	CASSSVRGINNEQFF
TRBD2	TRBJ2-1	TRBV6-2/TRBV6-3	many	TGTGCCAGCAGTTACGGACTAGACTACAATGAGCAGTTCTTC	CASSYGLDYNEQFF
NA	TRBJ2-3	TRBV6-1	many	TGTGCCGGTCAACGTACCACAGGGATCTTCACAGATACGCAGTATTTT	CAGQRTTGIFTDTQYF
NA	TRBJ2-5	TRBV11-2	NA	TGTGCCAGCAGCGGACAGACCGCCCGGTGGACCCAGTACTTC	CASSGQTARWTQYF
TRBD2	TRBJ2-3	TRBV24-1	few	TGTGCCACCAGTCAACGACTAGCGGGAGACGTAGATACGCAGTATTTT	CATSQRLAGDVDTQYF
NA	TRBJ1-2	TRBV7-9	few	TGTGCCAGCATTCCCCTCCCGGTGGAACCGGGACAAAGAGGCTACACCTTC	CASIPLPVEPGQRGYTF
NA	TRBJ2-1	TRBV24-1	NA	TGTGCCACCGGCGGACGAGGGGGGAATGAGCAGTTCTTC	CATGGRGGNEQFF
TRBD1	TRBJ2-3	TRBV5-1	NA	TGCGCCAGCAGCTTGGGGGAATCAGGGGGCTCGGATACGCAGTATTTT	CASSLGESGGSDTQYF
TRBD1	TRBJ2-7	TRBV6-6	few	TGTGCCAGCAGTCAACTGGACAGGTCCTACGAGCAGTACTTC	CASSQLDRSYEQYF
TRBD2	TRBJ2-2	TRBV12-3/TRBV12-4	few	TGTGCCAGCAGTTCCTTGACTAGCCTCCTCACCGGGGAGCTGTTTTTT	CASSSLTSLLTGELFF
TRBD1	TRBJ1-3	TRBV24-1	NA	TGTGCCACCAGTGAAGGACAGGCCTCTGGAAACACCATATATTTT	CATSEGQASGNTIYF
NA	TRBJ2-1	TRBV12-3/TRBV12-4	NA	TGTGCCAGCAGTTTCTCGGGTGAGCAGTTCTTC	CASSFSGEQFF
NA	TRBJ1-2	TRBV12-5	NA	TGTGCTAGTGGTTTGGTACACGACGGCTACACCTTC	CASGLVHDGYTF
TRBD2	TRBJ2-3	TRBV3-1	NA	TGTGCCAGCAGCCCCCCGCGAGCGGGGGGCACAGATACGCAGTATTTT	CASSPPRAGGTDTQYF
NA	TRBJ2-1	TRBV29-1	NA	TGCAGCGTTGAGAACAGCTACGGCAATGAGCAGTTCTTC	CSVENSYGNEQFF
TRBD2	TRBJ2-7	TRBV4-2	NA	TGTGCCAGCAGCCCCCAAAGTCCGAGCGGGGGGACCTACGAGCAGTACTTC	CASSPQSPSGGTYEQYF
TRBD2	TRBJ2-3	TRBV24-1	few	TGTGCCACCAGTGAACCCCCGACTAGCGGGAAGTCAGATACGCAGTATTTT	CATSEPPTSGKSDTQYF
NA	TRBJ1-1	TRBV18	NA	TGTGCCAGCTCACCCCGAGGGGAGAACACTGAAGCTTTCTTT	CASSPRGENTEAFF
NA	TRBJ2-7	TRBV20-1	NA	TGCAGTGCCCGAAACGCCAGCTACGAGCAGTACTTC	CSARNASYEQYF
NA	TRBJ1-6	TRBV7-2	many	TGTGCCAGCAGCTGGGGTACAAATAATTCACCCCTCCACTTT	CASSWGTNNSPLHF
NA	TRBJ2-3	TRBV7-3	many	TGTGCCAGCAGCTTAATGGGTCAGGGAACAGATACGCAGTATTTT	CASSLMGQGTDTQYF
TRBD2	TRBJ2-1	TRBV7-6	few	TGTGCCAGCAGCTCCTTGAGGCTAGCGGACAATGAGCAGTTCTTC	CASSSLRLADNEQFF
NA	TRBJ2-1	TRBV12-3/TRBV12-4	few	TGTGCCAGCAGTTTTGCCCACACGCACAATGAGCAGTTCTTC	CASSFAHTHNEQFF
NA	TRBJ2-5	TRBV4-2	NA	TGTGCCAGCAGCCAATCGCCGGGGGCAGGAGAGACCCAGTACTTC	CASSQSPGAGETQYF
NA	TRBJ2-5	TRBV21-1	NA	TGTGCCAGCAGCAAGGGACAACTGTACTTC	CASSKGQLYF
NA	TRBJ2-5	TRBV3-1	few	TGTGCCAGCAGCCAAGCCCTCGGGGCCCAGTACTTC	CASSQALGAQYF
TRBD2	TRBJ2-5	TRBV7-3	NA	TGTGCCAGCGCTATACTAGCGGGGGAACAAGAGACCCAGTACTTC	CASAILAGEQETQYF
NA	TRBJ2-5	TRBV7-2	few	TGTGCCAGCAGCTTAGCCAAGACAGGACAAGAGACCCAGTACTTC	CASSLAKTGQETQYF
NA	TRBJ2-6	TRBV4-2	NA	TGTGCCAGCAGCAAGACCGGGGGGCGATTACCTGGGGCCAACGTCCTGACTTTC	CASSKTGGRLPGANVLTF